A single sample gave rise to the 15 T cell receptor beta chains below, sequenced in a study of multiple sclerosis patients with progressive multifocal leukoencephalopathy. Measured with immunoSEQ multiplex PCR; TCRdb has only the in-frame clones, and not every one. The sample lists some 27,000 clones; around 89% were seen once. The time point: around 13 months of natalizumab therapy. Sequenced here: PBMCs, sampled from a patient treated with natalizumab. The receptors shown here come from a human donor with multiple sclerosis.

J is TRBJ2-5 and V is TRBV5-1, with TRBD2 matching 8 bases. The germline gives CDR1 SGHRS, CDR2 YFSETQ. The CDR3 is 18 residues long. V was clipped by 0 bases and J by 4 bases; unmatched bases: 14. DNA of the CDR3: TGCGCCAGCAGCTTGGGTAGAACTAGCGGCCCTCTCCTAGAGACCCAGTACTTC. Protein sequence: CASSLGRTSGPLLETQYF.

The chain combines TRBV29-1 with TRBJ2-3; D perhaps matches TRBD1 (6 bases). This CDR3 is 17 amino acids long. The germline V gene encodes CDR1 SQVTM and CDR2 ANQGSEA. The V end was cut by 4 bases, the J end by 0 bases, with 20 bases between. CDR3 DNA sequence: TGCAGCGTTGTTCCTAGGACAGTATCCCTTAGCACAGATACGCAGTATTTT. It codes for CSVVPRTVSLSTDTQYF.

The chain uses TRBV30 and TRBJ2-3; 7 nucleotides line up with TRBD1. The germline gives CDR1 GTSNPN, CDR2 SVGIG (reference sequence). The V gene end was trimmed by 7 bases and the J gene end by 4 bases; junction bases not matched to a gene: 5. The CDR3 length is 12 residues. The CDR3 is CASDRRADTQYF. Here the CDR3 DNA reads TGTGCCTCGGACAGGCGGGCAGATACGCAGTATTTT. Looking up the rest from reference TRBV30 and TRBJ2-3 gives the full variable domain: SQTIHQWPATLVQPVGSPLSLECTVEGTSNPNLYWYRQAAGRGLQLLFYSVGIGQISSEVPQNLSASRPQDRQFILSSKKLLLSDSGFYLCASDRRADTQYFGPGTRLTVL.

The chain couples TRBV6-6 to TRBJ2-7; TRBD2 matches 7 bases. Germline V gene lookup returns CDR1 MNHNY and CDR2 SVGAGI (reference sequence). The CDR3 runs to 13 residues. The V segment lost 5 bases and the J segment 4 bases; nucleotides outside the gene matches: 5. CDR3 protein: CASSPPGGYEQYF. The CDR3 DNA reads TGTGCCAGCAGTCCGCCGGGGGGATACGAGCAGTACTTC.

This clone appeared a few times. The V gene is TRBV6-4, the J gene TRBJ2-3, with TRBD2 matching 12 bases. V shed 0 bases, J shed 6 bases, and the junction held 4 bases outside the gene matches. The CDR3 covers 16 residues. Germline lookup yields CDR1 MRHNA and CDR2 SNTAGT. CDR3 bases: TGTGCCAGCAGTGACTCGCTAGCGGGGGGGAAGGATACGCAGTATTTT. This sequence encodes CASSDSLAGGKDTQYF.

This clone was seen a handful of times. The chain combines TRBV4-3 with TRBJ1-3; TRBD1 aligns across 7 bases. This CDR3 is 16 amino acids long. The V segment lost 2 bases and the J segment 0 bases; nucleotides outside the gene matches: 4. Per the germline V gene, CDR1 is LGHNA and CDR2 is YSLEER. The CDR3: CASSQSGTASGNTIYF. CDR3 in DNA: TGCGCCAGCAGCCAATCCGGGACAGCCTCTGGAAACACCATATATTTT.

The V call is TRBV7-2, the J call TRBJ2-7, with TRBD1 as a possible D gene (6 bases). Germline CDR1 SGHTA, CDR2 FQGNSA. Between the trimmed V and J ends, which lost 4 bases and 3 bases, there was a span of 16 bases. The CDR3 runs 15 residues. The CDR3 protein is CASSYTQGVYYEQYF. The CDR3, as DNA: TGTGCCAGCAGCTACACACAGGGAGTCTACTACGAGCAGTACTTC.

J is TRBJ2-7 and V is TRBV5-1; D is unclear. Trimming stripped 3 bases from V and 0 bases from J, with 1 base between. This CDR3 is built from 11 residues. Germline V gene data show CDR1 as SGHRS and CDR2 as YFSETQ. The CDR3 spells CASSSSYEQYF. Written as DNA, the CDR3 is TGCGCCAGCAGCTCCTCCTACGAGCAGTACTTC. The variable domain in full, with the rest retrieved from reference TRBV5-1 and TRBJ2-7, is KAGVTQTPRYLIKTRGQQVTLSCSPISGHRSVSWYQQTPGQGLQFLFEYFSETQRNKGNFPGRFSGRQFSNSRSEMNVSTLELGDSALYLCASSSSYEQYFGPGTRLTVT.

The genes are TRBV4-1 and TRBJ1-1, with D possibly matching TRBD1 (5 bases). The germline gives CDR1 MGHRA, CDR2 YSYEKL. Trimming stripped 4 bases from V and 4 bases from J, with 13 bases between. The CDR3 has 14 residues. CDR3 coding DNA: TGCGCCAGCAGCCGAGCACGGGACGGCACTGAAGCTTTCTTT. Its protein product is CASSRARDGTEAFF.

This chain uses TRBV7-2 with TRBJ1-6; a weak D match, TRBD1 (5 bases). The V gene's germline CDR1 is SGHTA and CDR2 FQGNSA. This CDR3 spans 15 amino acids. V was cut by 1 base and J by 6 bases, with 10 bases left in between. CDR3 in DNA: TGTGCCAGCAGCTTAGAAGGGACTGGTAATTCACCCCTCCACTTT. Translation: CASSLEGTGNSPLHF.

In its sample, this clone was seen once. The chain is built from TRBV4-2 and TRBJ2-2; D uncertain. This CDR3 comprises 18 residues. The germline gives CDR1 LGHNA, CDR2 YNFKEQ. V was shortened by 0 bases and J by 3 bases, with 17 bases between the two germline ends. In DNA form, the CDR3 reads TGTGCCAGCAGCCAAGAGACGGTAGTATCCGGGTACACCGGGGAGCTGTTTTTT. Protein sequence: CASSQETVVSGYTGELFF.

V gene TRBV9 combines with J gene TRBJ2-5; 10 bases map to TRBD2. With V trimmed by 3 bases and J by 3 bases, 5 bases remained unmatched. The CDR3 contains 15 residues. Germline loops: CDR1 SGDLS, CDR2 YYNGEE. The CDR3 here is CASSGSGGYEETQYF. In DNA form, the CDR3 reads TGTGCCAGCAGCGGTAGCGGGGGGTACGAAGAGACCCAGTACTTC.

The rearrangement links TRBV7-9 to TRBJ1-1; D is ambiguous. This CDR3 has 14 residues. Trimming took off 1 base at V and 1 base at J, with 7 bases between the two ends. In germline, CDR1 is SEHNR, CDR2 FQNEAQ (reference sequence). CDR3 protein: CASSLGSWNTEAFF. CDR3 sequence (DNA): TGTGCCAGCAGCTTAGGGAGCTGGAACACTGAAGCTTTCTTT.

Here the CDR3 reads CASSHQRQGSGGYTF. The CDR3 DNA is TGTGCCAGCAGTCACCAACGACAGGGGTCCGGCGGCTACACCTTC. The V gene is TRBV6-1, the J gene TRBJ1-2; TRBD1 matches at 8 bases. Germline-derived CDR1 and CDR2 are MNHNS and SASEGT. Trimming cost V 5 bases and J 8 bases; bases outside gene matches: 13. The CDR3 is made up of 15 amino acids.

The V call is TRBV11-3, the J call TRBJ2-7; D possibly matches TRBD1 or TRBD2 (6 bases each). From germline, CDR1 is SGHNT and CDR2 YENEEA. V gave up 2 bases and J gave up 3 bases, with 14 bases separating them. The CDR3 totals 15 residues. CDR3 DNA sequence: TGTGCCAGCAGCTTAAACCCGGGGGCTGGCTACGAGCAGTACTTC. It specifies CASSLNPGAGYEQYF.